These T cell receptor beta chains were read from a single sample in a study of T cells in Graves' hyperthyroidism and ophthalmopathy. TCRdb redid the calling of the multiplex PCR reads with MiXCR, one entry per CDR3 protein. The sample yields 700,000 or so distinct CDR3 sequences, around 15% seen once. The specimen sequenced was blood. The receptor set was obtained from a man in his late teens or twenties with Graves' hyperthyroidism. CDR3s include the opening cysteine and the closing phenylalanine or tryptophan. Fields, in order: clone size, D gene, V gene, J gene, CDR3 DNA, CDR3 protein. A D gene is named only where the DNA matches it firmly. Rows may omit the clone size; those that give it use once, few, many or a size class.

clone_size: NA; d_call: TRBD2; v_call: TRBV4-1; j_call: TRBJ2-5; cdr3_nt: TGCGCCAGCAGCCACAGCGGGAGGTTAGGGGAGACCCAGTACTTC; cdr3_aa: CASSHSGRLGETQYF
clone_size: many; d_call: NA; v_call: TRBV5-1; j_call: TRBJ2-7; cdr3_nt: TGCGCCAGCAGCGGGCGGGAATACGAGCAGTACTTC; cdr3_aa: CASSGREYEQYF
clone_size: few; d_call: NA; v_call: TRBV29-1; j_call: TRBJ2-2; cdr3_nt: TGCAGCGGGGCGTCGGGGGACGGGGAGCTGTTTTTT; cdr3_aa: CSGASGDGELFF
clone_size: NA; d_call: NA; v_call: TRBV2; j_call: TRBJ2-7; cdr3_nt: TGTGCGGGGGGGGGGCTCTACGAGCAGTACTTC; cdr3_aa: CAGGGLYEQYF
clone_size: many; d_call: TRBD1; v_call: TRBV18; j_call: TRBJ2-1; cdr3_nt: TGTGCCAGCTCAGCCCGGGACAGGCCCTACAATGAGCAGTTCTTC; cdr3_aa: CASSARDRPYNEQFF
clone_size: NA; d_call: NA; v_call: TRBV5-1; j_call: TRBJ1-1; cdr3_nt: TGCGCCAGCAGCTTAGGTTTGGACAGTACTTTCCCTGAAGCTTTCTTT; cdr3_aa: CASSLGLDSTFPEAFF
clone_size: many; d_call: TRBD1; v_call: TRBV28; j_call: TRBJ2-5; cdr3_nt: TGTGCCAGCGTCTCCGGGACAGGGGTTGGGACCCAGTACTTC; cdr3_aa: CASVSGTGVGTQYF
clone_size: few; d_call: TRBD2; v_call: TRBV24-1; j_call: TRBJ2-1; cdr3_nt: TGTGCCACCAGTGATGGGACTAGCGGAAGAAACAATGAGCAGTTCTTC; cdr3_aa: CATSDGTSGRNNEQFF
clone_size: NA; d_call: NA; v_call: TRBV7-3; j_call: TRBJ1-2; cdr3_nt: TGTGCCAGCAGCTTACTTGGTGGGGGAACGGGCTACACCTTC; cdr3_aa: CASSLLGGGTGYTF
clone_size: many; d_call: NA; v_call: TRBV18; j_call: TRBJ1-1; cdr3_nt: TGTGCCAGCTCAACTACAGGGTTCCCTGAAGCTTTCTTT; cdr3_aa: CASSTTGFPEAFF
clone_size: few; d_call: TRBD2; v_call: TRBV20-1; j_call: TRBJ2-3; cdr3_nt: TGCAGTGCTGGATTAGCGGGAGCGGATACGCAGTATTTT; cdr3_aa: CSAGLAGADTQYF
clone_size: NA; d_call: NA; v_call: TRBV6-5; j_call: TRBJ1-2; cdr3_nt: TGTGCCAGCAGTTACGGGGGGCGAGGCTACACCTTC; cdr3_aa: CASSYGGRGYTF
clone_size: NA; d_call: TRBD1; v_call: TRBV20-1; j_call: TRBJ1-5; cdr3_nt: TGCAGTGCGGGTCAGGGGGAGGGGGCTCAGCCCCAGCATTTT; cdr3_aa: CSAGQGEGAQPQHF
clone_size: many; d_call: NA; v_call: TRBV11-3; j_call: TRBJ1-1; cdr3_nt: TGTGCCAGCAGCTTAATAAGAGACTCTGAAGCTTTCTTT; cdr3_aa: CASSLIRDSEAFF
clone_size: NA; d_call: TRBD1; v_call: TRBV4-1; j_call: TRBJ1-5; cdr3_nt: TGCGCCAGCAGCCAAGGGGTCAGGGGGAGCAATCAGCCCCAGCATTTT; cdr3_aa: CASSQGVRGSNQPQHF
clone_size: many; d_call: NA; v_call: TRBV6-1; j_call: TRBJ1-1; cdr3_nt: TGTGCCAGCAGTCCCCGGGACGGCGAAGCTTTCTTT; cdr3_aa: CASSPRDGEAFF
clone_size: few; d_call: NA; v_call: TRBV29-1; j_call: TRBJ2-1; cdr3_nt: TGCAGCGTTGTAGCGGTCTCCTACAATGAGCAGTTCTTC; cdr3_aa: CSVVAVSYNEQFF
clone_size: NA; d_call: TRBD2; v_call: TRBV20-1; j_call: TRBJ2-5; cdr3_nt: TGCAGTGCGCCACCTGGGGTAGCGGGAGTTGAAGAGACCCAGTACTTC; cdr3_aa: CSAPPGVAGVEETQYF
clone_size: few; d_call: NA; v_call: TRBV4-2; j_call: TRBJ2-2; cdr3_nt: TGTGCCAGCAGCCAACATCCGACCGCTGCCGGGGAGCTGTTTTTT; cdr3_aa: CASSQHPTAAGELFF
clone_size: many; d_call: NA; v_call: TRBV18; j_call: TRBJ2-2; cdr3_nt: TGTGCCAGCTCACCAGGGTACACCGGGGAGCTGTTTTTT; cdr3_aa: CASSPGYTGELFF
clone_size: NA; d_call: NA; v_call: TRBV5-1; j_call: TRBJ2-3; cdr3_nt: TGCGCCAGCAGCTTGGCAGGGGCGGAAGATACGCAGTATTTT; cdr3_aa: CASSLAGAEDTQYF
clone_size: NA; d_call: TRBD2; v_call: TRBV3-1; j_call: TRBJ2-5; cdr3_nt: TGTGCCAGCAAGGGGACTAGCGGGAGAAGACGAGAGACCCAGTACTTC; cdr3_aa: CASKGTSGRRRETQYF
clone_size: few; d_call: NA; v_call: TRBV4-1; j_call: TRBJ1-1; cdr3_nt: TGCGCCAGCAGCCAACGTCGAATGGGAGGCACTGAAGCTTTCTTT; cdr3_aa: CASSQRRMGGTEAFF